The T cell receptor beta chain described here comes from a study of CD8 T cells in ankylosing spondylitis (dated by TCRdb to between 2016 and 2019). Background on the whole study: The study set out to find disease-linked TCR variants by profiling T cell receptor beta repertoires in ankylosing spondylitis patients and healthy donors. Peripheral blood was sampled, and synovial fluid was additionally collected from ankylosing spondylitis patients. The full study cohort was made up of about 25 ankylosing spondylitis patients and 108 healthy donors.

Many counts were recorded for this clonotype. It lacks a known antigen. No much larger clonotype is one base removed from it; base qualities were not supplied. Sequencing was performed on an Illumina HiSeq 2500. Quantitative 5'-RACE with molecular barcodes was used to prepare TCR beta libraries. In the authors' own workflow: A new computational method, built on a probabilistic model of VDJ rearrangement, was used to identify disease-linked TCR variants. The public reads were run again by TCRdb, first through fastp at Q25 and then through MiXCR, and only productive beta chains were kept. Identical CDR3 protein sequences are pooled into one entry, listed with their most common genes and DNA. TCRdb, not the authors, supplied the V and J calls. The sample table holds some 840,000 distinct CDR3 sequences, of which about 12% were seen once. About 0.49% of the sample is taken by the ten largest. Trimmed from V: 5 bases; trimmed from J: 4 bases; junction bases lacking a gene match: 6. The CDR3, from cysteine to phenylalanine, totals 14 residues. Of the read, only the CDR3 DNA is kept; its 42 bases are in frame from base 1. The germline V gene encodes CDR1 SGHKS and CDR2 YYEKEE (reference sequence).

Paper-wide results and their limitations: Some motif variants were previously reported in synovial fluid and blood of reactive arthritis patients, suggesting common disease-initiation mechanisms. Blood from ankylosing spondylitis patients appeared to be characterized by a TCR beta motif composed of roughly 8 highly homologous amino acid variants. Significant enrichment of the disease-linked clones was reported in matched synovial fluid samples from ankylosing spondylitis patients. The disease-linked clones showed a CD8+ phenotype and occurred at relatively low frequencies in peripheral blood.

The TCR comes from a male donor with ankylosing spondylitis. Sequencing used blood, either unsorted or a sorted T cell fraction (not recorded which). Recombination connected TRBV5-5 to TRBJ2-1; TRBD2 aligns with 7 central bases. The DNA sequence is TGTGCCAGCAGTCGGGGGGTGTTGTACAATGAGCAGTTCTTC. Translated, it reads CASSRGVLYNEQFF.